This entry describes one T cell receptor (beta chain). Its target is unknown. Roughly 0.5 to 1 ug RNA was reverse transcribed with random hexamers. An immunoSEQ multiplex PCR amplified TCR beta CDR3 over 54 Vbeta and 13 Jbeta. In TCRdb, the immunoSEQ multiplex PCR reads were re-called with MiXCR into one record per CDR3 protein. The data hold some 94,000 distinct CDR3 sequences, with about 94% observed a single time. The authors sequenced TCR beta from blood CD8+ and CD4+ T cells. V lost 8 bases and J 3 bases, leaving 2 bases between the germline ends. Per germline, CDR1 MDHEN and CDR2 SYDVKM. The CDR3 totals 11 residues. The data were taken from a study of CD8 T cells in Susac syndrome. General study points: As acknowledged by the study, its TCR sequencing and HLA analysis included a relatively small number of individuals. Within Susac syndrome CD4+ T cell repertoires, clonal expansion was not evident.

Sequencing input: CD4+ T cells from PBMCs. This TCR derives from a human donor with Susac syndrome. The rearrangement joins TRBV28 to TRBJ2-6; D unclear. The CDR3 loop is CASYGANVLTF. The CDR3 DNA follows: TGTGCCAGCTATGGGGCCAACGTCCTGACTTTC.